The T cell receptor beta chain described here comes from a study of a mutant IDH1 vaccine in newly diagnosed glioma. The time point here: week 5, during vaccination. What each vaccine dose contained was 300 ug of mutant IDH1 20-mer peptide, accompanied by topical imiquimod. The data were produced by immunoSEQ multiplex PCR, yet TCRdb's version contains in-frame clones alone and is incomplete. The sample lists more than 40,000 clones; around 80% were seen once. Germline lookup yields CDR1 MGHDK and CDR2 SYGVNS. The CDR3 runs to 14 residues. Trimming removed 6 bases from V and 2 bases from J; junction bases left unmatched: 6. With regard to this clone: The target antigen is unknown.

This chain links TRBV25-1 with TRBJ1-1; 7 nucleotides match TRBD1. Sequencing used PBMCs, obtained from a glioma patient whose treatment included an IDH1 peptide vaccine. This receptor was taken from a middle-aged woman with glioma. The CDR3 is CASRSGTANTEAFF. The CDR3 region has the DNA TGTGCCAGCAGGTCCGGGACAGCCAACACTGAAGCTTTCTTT.